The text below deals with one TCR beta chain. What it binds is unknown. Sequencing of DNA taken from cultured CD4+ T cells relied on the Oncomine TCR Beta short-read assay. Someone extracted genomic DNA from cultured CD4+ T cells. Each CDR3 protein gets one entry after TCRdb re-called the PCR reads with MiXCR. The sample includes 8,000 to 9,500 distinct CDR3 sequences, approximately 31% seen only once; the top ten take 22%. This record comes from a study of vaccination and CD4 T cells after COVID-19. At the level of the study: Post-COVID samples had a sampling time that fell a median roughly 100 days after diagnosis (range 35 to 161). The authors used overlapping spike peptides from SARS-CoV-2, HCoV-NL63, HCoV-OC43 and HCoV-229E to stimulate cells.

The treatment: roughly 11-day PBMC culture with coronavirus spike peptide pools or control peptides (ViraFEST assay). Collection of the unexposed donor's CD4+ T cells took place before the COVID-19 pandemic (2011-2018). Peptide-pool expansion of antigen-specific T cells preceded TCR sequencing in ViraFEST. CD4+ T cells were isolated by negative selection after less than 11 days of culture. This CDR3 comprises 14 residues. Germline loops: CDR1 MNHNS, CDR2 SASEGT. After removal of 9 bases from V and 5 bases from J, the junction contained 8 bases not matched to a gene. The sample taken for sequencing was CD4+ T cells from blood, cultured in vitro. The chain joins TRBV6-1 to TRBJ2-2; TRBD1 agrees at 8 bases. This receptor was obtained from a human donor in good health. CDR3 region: CASTTGAETGELFF. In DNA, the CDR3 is TGTGCCAGTACGACAGGGGCAGAAACCGGGGAGCTGTTTTTT.